The present entry profiles one TCR beta chain with its context. The CDR3 extends over 15 amino acids. Germline V gives CDR1 MNHEY, CDR2 SMNVEV (reference sequence). The trim removed 6 bases at V and 7 bases at J, leaving 9 bases unmatched. Via MiXCR, TCRdb re-called the RT-PCR reads, giving one row per CDR3 protein. The table has under 800,000 distinct CDR3 sequences, more than 11% seen once. The sample is drawn from a study of response to subunit inactivated influenza vaccine. This specimen was PBMCs from blood, taken roughly 2 weeks before vaccination. This TCR was sampled from a man between 45 and 60 years old who received an inactivated influenza vaccine. The chain employs TRBV27 and TRBJ2-1; 10 bases match TRBD2. CDR3 bases: TGTGCCAGCAGGGGATTCCAGCGGGGGGGAAATGAGCAGTTCTTC. This gives the protein CASRGFQRGGNEQFF.